The present TCR beta chain was sequenced within a study of blood T cells in healthy people across ages. Study outcomes and limitations: Long-lived and aged donors differed, with more naive CD4+ cells and higher diversity in the long-lived. From one million sequenced T cells, diversity estimates were lower bounds.

The CDR3 has 15 residues. Germline assignment: CDR1 SGHTA and CDR2 FQGNSA. Trimming shortened V by 3 bases and J by 1 base, and 13 bases separated the two germline ends. A J-beta primer mix and a sample-barcoded 5' primer were used in a second PCR of about 7 to 11 cycles. Using its own MiXCR run on the 5' RACE reads, TCRdb lists one record per CDR3 protein. This table has 1.5 million to 2 million distinct CDR3 sequences, roughly 49% appearing once. As concerns this clonotype: Its antigen is undetermined.

The sequenced material came from blood. This receptor was taken from a woman in her forties in good health. The J gene is TRBJ2-7, the V gene TRBV7-2, with D perhaps TRBD2 (6 bases). In DNA form, the CDR3 reads TGTGCCAGCAGCTTGCGGAGGGCGGGATCCTACGAGCAGTACTTC. It codes for CASSLRRAGSYEQYF.